This TCR beta chain is drawn from a study of cytomegalovirus exposure and HLA in healthy donors (dated by TCRdb to the late 2010s). In the study overall: According to an earlier analysis of a few hundred of the donors, about 179 million T cells yielded approximately 120 million unique TCR beta sequences and about 300 Gb of sequence data. Alongside the repertoire data, information on donor age, sex, ethnicity and CMV serostatus was compiled. In addition to the first cohort of approximately 670 subjects, a separate validation cohort of 120 different subjects was used. In an earlier analysis of roughly 540 of the donors, high-throughput TCR beta sequencing was used to judge whether each TCR beta V gene segment behaved as functional or pseudogenic. The number of donors typed differed by locus, with 629-630 for A, B, C, DRB1 and DQB1, about 500 for DQA1, nearly 610 for DPA1, and approximately 470 for DPB1. Roughly 300 gigabases of sequencing data and 80 million or so unique TCR sequences were included in an early release covering roughly 700 HLA-typed donors. A later genetic analysis used genome-wide SNP genotypes for about 60% of the roughly 700 donors, treating that subset as a discovery cohort. Rather than using new phenotypic data, the later analysis identified candidate immune exposures from TCR beta sequences and from how often those sequences occurred across donors. To predict cytomegalovirus infection status, the study combined high-throughput TCR immunosequencing, statistical association of individual TCRs with disease status, and machine learning. Of the approximately 400 genotyped donors, 75% to 85% were placed in the genetic ancestry cluster associated with self-reported Caucasian donors. HLA typing covered class I and class II loci at four-digit resolution. Five DR-DQ haplotypes were treated as single units for association and clustering because of strong linkage in the cohort. All discovery cohort repertoires had been generated using a single sequencing platform. The study profiled the T cell repertoires of about 720 subjects by immunosequencing and related them to cytomegalovirus serostatus. To study patterns of TCR occurrence, a later analysis re-analyzed previously published TCR beta repertoires from just over 650 donors and added high-resolution HLA genotyping. The aim of the study was to test whether cataloging public T cell receptors could identify signatures of past pathogen exposure. Across approximately 420 genotyped donors of the cohort, an average of approximately 200,000 unique TCR beta nucleotide sequences per donor were sequenced, and approximately 17% of those sequences were non-productive. Overall study outcomes, separate from this receptor: This cohort had only TCR beta chains sequenced, and the lack of alpha or paired-chain data limited which features could be detected. Immune exposure information for the cohort was limited to CMV serostatus. In an earlier analysis of around 500 of the donors, most TCR beta V segments appeared in productive rearrangements about 87% or about 30% of the time, broadly matching IMGT annotations. According to a later genetic analysis, donors in an Asian-associated ancestry cluster had fewer N-insertions in productive TCRs than the approximately 630-donor mean. The earlier analysis of about 600 of the donors excluded some 15 rarely observed V segments, including chromosome 9 orphons, because counts were too low. It was suggested by the authors that the approach could potentially be generalized to other disease states and immunological phenotypes. A later analysis found that most CMV-associated TCR beta chains appeared HLA-restricted, with HLA associations seemingly driven largely by CMV exposure. A group of highly shared sequence variants was considered likely to be a technical artifact of the sequencing pipeline. While some public TCRs were present in many individuals, most TCR sequences turned up only very rarely across donors. A later genetic analysis associated a missense DCLRE1C variant with V-gene and J-gene trimming of TCR beta chains, and an independent cohort replicated the association. Some IMGT-functional V segments, including TRBV6-2 and TRBV6-3, could not be distinguished by the 87-base-pair reads and were therefore excluded. Three of the identified cytomegalovirus-associated TCR beta chains were confirmed in vitro to be specific for cytomegalovirus antigens. Specific HLA alleles were associated with 15,000 to 20,000 TCR beta sequences at a false discovery rate of 0.05 in a later analysis. Presence/absence analyses assumed roughly uniform sequencing depth across donors, an assumption that may not hold. Linkage disequilibrium might explain the correlated functional status among segregating V segments, but an unknown experimental factor could not be excluded. The study listed 164 TCR beta chains as associated with cytomegalovirus. A later analysis reported that several top co-occurrence clusters appeared linked to parvovirus B19, influenza, CMV and Epstein-Barr virus. In a later analysis, TCR association rates were found to vary across HLA loci, with the most associated TCRs seen for DRB1 alleles and the fewest for HLA-C alleles. Because HLA typing was missing for some donors at each locus, association tests included only the typed subset. A further reported finding was that TCR beta sequences accurately predicted the HLA-A and HLA-B alleles for most subjects in the first cohort. In a later analysis, HLA-associated TCR beta chains were found to be more clonally expanded and to have lower generation probabilities than equally common non-associated chains. Strong co-occurrence of HLA alleles, especially DR and DQ, made assigning TCR associations to individual alleles difficult. The classifier was reported to diagnose cytomegalovirus status with high specificity and sensitivity in both the original cohort and the validation cohort.

There are a few counts of this clone. Its recognized antigen is unknown. Base qualities are not at hand, and no much larger clone is one base apart. In total, approximately 610 healthy bone marrow donors made up the cohort. All cohort members were sampled while nominally healthy, although unrecorded immune exposures were likely present. The donor tested CMV seronegative and was one of the 352 seronegative cohort members. Every donor gave a peripheral blood sample, and the peripheral blood mononuclear cells from that sample were used for TCR beta sequencing. Genomic DNA extraction from the blood cell samples was performed with the Qiagen DNeasy Blood Extraction Kit. The library was produced with the immunoSEQ multiplex PCR assay. The multiplex PCR relied on a mix of 60 forward primers for TCR Vbeta segments and 13 reverse primers for TCR Jbeta segments. Amplification of the CDR3 region of rearranged TCR beta genes was performed with a multiplex PCR assay on genomic DNA. On the Illumina HiSeq System, the amplified TCR beta libraries were sequenced as 87-base-pair reads. The paper's processing steps were these. In a later analysis, tens of millions of unique TCR beta chains were counted across the 500 to 700 repertoires, and roughly 10 million of these chains were shared by at least two donors. Raw reads were error-corrected and collapsed into unique sequences by a nearest-neighbor algorithm in which closely related sequences were merged to remove PCR and sequencing errors. V, D and J gene segments were assigned by aligning CDR3 sequences to IMGT reference sequences. Each retained sequence needed at least a six-nucleotide match to both a V gene segment and a J gene segment. A rearrangement was called productive if the CDR3 had no stop codons and remained in frame with V and J, and every other rearrangement was called non-productive. CDR3 was defined by IMGT convention, running from the second conserved V-encoded cysteine to the conserved J-encoded phenylalanine. In an earlier analysis of 500 to 650 of the donors, sequences lacking an unambiguous match to a single V gene segment were excluded. An earlier analysis of 587 of the donors called V segments functional above 56.7% productive rearrangements and segregating when the between-donor standard deviation exceeded 5%. To diagnose cytomegalovirus status from the catalog of TCR beta chain sequences, a statistical classification framework was built. In a later analysis, V and J genes were assigned by comparing TCR nucleotide sequences against IMGT/GENE-DB human TR gene sequences. A later analysis assigned CDR3 sequences and most-parsimonious VDJ recombination scenarios with the TCRdist pipeline. In a later analysis, every TCR beta chain was defined by the combination of its CDR3 amino acid sequence and its V-gene family, and reads without a unique V-gene family were dropped. A later analysis removed several hundred highly shared, low-generation-probability nucleotide sequences to deal with suspected cross-contamination and a sequencing artifact. In a later analysis, a clonal expansion index for each public chain was calculated from normalized within-repertoire ranks of inferred template counts. In a later analysis, generation probabilities were computed using a VDJ recombination model fitted to out-of-frame rearrangements, and the results were checked against IGoR. In a later analysis, TCR-TCR, TCR-HLA and TCR-CMV co-occurrence was scored with hypergeometric tests, and a repertoire-size bias correction was applied to TCR pairs. False discovery rates were estimated in a later analysis by permuting HLA or CMV assignments 20 times. In a later analysis, co-occurring TCRs were grouped using DBSCAN, with TCRdist sequence similarity added in when clustering inside HLA-allele-positive subsets. For co-occurrence clustering, repertoires with fewer than 30,000 or more than 120,000 public chains were excluded, along with roughly 5 repertoires with anomalous nucleotide sharing. TCRdb limited this immuneACCESS table to in-frame rearrangements with V and J called. A share of clones is missing; checked studies link under half to unresolved V genes, and the rest is unexplained. That table is the source of V, J and clone size, and D and trimming were worked out from the DNA. This sample holds approximately 130,000 clones; about 83% were observed only once. More than 4% of the sample rests with the top ten.

Counted from cysteine to phenylalanine, this CDR3 has 14 amino acids. Here the CDR3 DNA is all that survives: 42 bases in frame from base 1. The junction carries 12 bases between V and J, which are trimmed by 3 bases and 4 bases respectively. CDR1 SGHRS and CDR2 YFSETQ were looked up in the germline V gene. This clonotype originated in a woman aged 25-40 years in good health and CMV-seronegative. The sample taken for sequencing was PBMCs. Recombination connected TRBV5-1 to TRBJ2-3; the D gene identity is not certain. The bases are TGCGCCAGCAGCTCCGCTCACTCGTCAGATACGCAGTATTTT. This codes for CASSSAHSSDTQYF.